This T cell receptor beta chain was captured by sequencing in a study of control samples from healthy donors and cancer patients. This clone was counted a single time. The method was immunoSEQ multiplex PCR; TCRdb's version includes in-frame clones alone and lacks a portion of them. Of about 150,000 clones listed, approximately 92% are singletons. V was trimmed by 2 bases and J by 2 bases, leaving 4 bases between them. Germline V gene data show CDR1 as SGHTS and CDR2 as YDEGEE. CDR3 length equals 12 residues. Source material: blood. This rearrangement joins TRBV5-8 to TRBJ1-2; D unresolved. The receptor comes from a man younger than 40 in good health. The CDR3 sequence is CASSFRNYGYTF. The CDR3 bases are TGTGCCAGCAGCTTTCGCAACTATGGCTACACCTTC.